The text below deals with one T cell receptor beta chain. The antigen is not known. This entry is derived from a study of CD8 T cells in ankylosing spondylitis. Findings and limits, study-wide: Seemingly characteristic of ankylosing spondylitis blood was a TCR beta motif consisting of several highly homologous variants. Researchers report that disease-linked clones proved CD8+ and relatively rare in peripheral blood.

For TCR beta, libraries came from quantitative 5'-RACE with molecular barcodes. MiXCR, run by TCRdb on the 5' RACE reads, gives a single entry per CDR3 protein. The sample yields hundreds of thousands of distinct CDR3 sequences, around 19% seen once. Trimming left V 6 bases short and J 8 bases short, with 10 bases between. The CDR3 extends over 11 amino acids. From germline, CDR1 is SNHLY and CDR2 FYNNEI. The V gene is TRBV2, the J gene TRBJ1-2, with no clear D. Sequences were obtained from blood, either unsorted or a sorted T cell fraction (not recorded which). This receptor was identified in a male donor with ankylosing spondylitis or in good health (not recorded which). CDR3 in amino acids: CASRVYEGYTF. In nucleotides, the CDR3 is TGTGCCAGCAGGGTGTACGAGGGCTACACCTTC.